This T cell receptor beta chain derives from a study of PD-1 blockade in classical Hodgkin lymphoma (TCRdb year 2020). Background for the entire study: Nivolumab dosing was 3 mg/kg intravenously every 2 weeks, continuing until either disease progression or unacceptable toxicity. A peripheral blood immune signature of response to PD-1 blockade in classical Hodgkin lymphoma was defined using TCR beta sequencing and CyTOF.

Genomic DNA was extracted with the Qiagen DNeasy kit from unsorted PBMCs and from negatively selected CD4+ and CD8+ fractions. Amplification of TCR beta CDR3 regions was done by immunoSEQ multiplex PCR with primers that anneal to V and J segments. A synthetic immune receptor repertoire was used to minimize amplification bias, and remaining bias was computationally removed after sequencing. The authors processed their data as follows. Custom Python scripts were used to quantify repertoire diversity as the Shannon entropy index. Unsorted, CD4+ and CD8+ repertoires were analyzed separately, except in combined analyses where CD4+ and CD8+ sequences were merged in silico. A clone was considered expanded if an increase in frequency of at least 2-fold after treatment relative to C1D1 was found, and a pseudocount of 0.5 was applied to clones undetected at baseline. Singleton clones were defined as clones with 0 or 1 copy at C1D1, and non-singleton clones were defined as clones with 2 or more copies. Clones expanded in unsorted samples were labelled as CD4+, CD8+ or unknown by matching protein sequences in sorted samples from the same patient. Wilcoxon tests on paired samples were used to test diversity changes from C1D1 to C4D1. Sourced from immuneACCESS, this table was stored by TCRdb with only in-frame sequences that have V and J called. A share of the clones is absent; for the studies checked, an unresolved V gene accounts for under half, and the remainder has no known explanation. V and J calls plus clone size are reproduced from that table; the DNA served to infer D and trimming. This sample lists 17,000 or so clones; about four fifths were detected once. Roughly 4.4% of the sample comes from the top ten.

Including the terminal cysteine and phenylalanine, the CDR3 comprises 15 residues. Just CDR3 DNA is preserved here, 45 bases in frame from base 1. V has 6 bases trimmed and J has 2 bases trimmed; junction bases matching no gene number 7. The germline V gene gives CDR1 as SNHLY and CDR2 as FYNNEI. In the paper's terms, the time point label means: cycle 1 day 1 (C1D1), immediately before nivolumab initiation. Relapse after autologous stem cell transplantation had occurred in all trial patients, and cohorts A, B and C were distinguished by prior brentuximab vedotin exposure. The trial cohort was composed of approximately 56 patients with relapsed/refractory classical Hodgkin lymphoma, for whom complete response, partial response or progressive disease was recorded as best overall response. In the multi-cohort phase II CheckMate 205 trial, trial patients received single-agent nivolumab. Best overall response was determined by an independent review committee according to the 2007 International Working Group response criteria. Trial PBMCs were collected immediately before nivolumab initiation (C1D1) and during therapy at cycle 2 day 1 and cycle 4 day 1. Peripheral blood was collected in 8 mL Vacutainer Cell Preparation Tubes, from which PBMCs were isolated by centrifugation and then cryopreserved.

The full study reports these points: A significant rise by C4D1 was seen in CD4+ but not CD8+ TCR diversity (p=0.0027 vs p=0.16), with the rise being most apparent in complete responders (p=0.02). The study covered only a single clinical trial cohort, and the causes of the repertoire differences, possibly disease activity or prior therapy, were still not defined. Lower diversity was seen in patients whose nivolumab began less than 1 year after ASCT, and these patients were left out of later analyses so that immune reconstitution would not confound the results. Baseline TCR diversity was reported to be lower in newly diagnosed patients than in healthy donors and to be lower still in relapsed/refractory patients. Baseline diversity similar to that of newly diagnosed patients was observed in trial patients achieving complete response, whereas significantly lower diversity was observed in partial responders and progressors.

Of note for this clone: Its antigen has not been determined. No much larger clone exists at a distance of one base, and base qualities are not known.

This sequence uses TRBV2 and TRBJ2-5, and TRBD1 aligns with 9 junction nucleotides. This material consisted of peripheral blood mononuclear cells (PBMCs), taken at baseline. The receptor was derived from a human donor with classical Hodgkin lymphoma. DNA sequence: TGTGCCAGCAGGGGGGGACAGGGCGGGCAAGAGACCCAGTACTTC. This codes for CASRGGQGGQETQYF.